The 2 T cell receptor beta chains reported below all come from one sample, sequenced in a study of T cells in Graves' hyperthyroidism and ophthalmopathy. There were TCR beta CDR3 regions amplified from RNA transcripts. In the first-round RT-PCR of the TCR CDR3, the HTBI primer set was used. TCRdb recomputed calls from the multiplex PCR reads with MiXCR, one row per CDR3 protein. The table shows approximately 48,000 distinct CDR3 sequences, with approximately 49% occurring only once. The sample was peripheral blood or thyroid tissue (not recorded which). All receptors derive from a woman aged 50 to 60 with Graves' hyperthyroidism.

This clonotype was counted many times. The chain employs TRBV15 and TRBJ1-4; a possible D gene is TRBD1 (6 bases). Germline V gives CDR1 LNHNV, CDR2 YYDKDF (reference sequence). The V gene lost 4 bases and the J gene lost 8 bases, with 23 bases spanning the gap. The CDR3 loop spans 17 amino acids. Written as DNA, the CDR3 is TGTGCCACCAGCAAGACAGGACAGATCCAGTTAGGCGAAAAACTGTTTTTT. Protein sequence: CATSKTGQIQLGEKLFF.

The chain recombines TRBV7-2 with TRBJ1-1; the D is unclear. The CDR3 covers 14 residues. Germline CDR1 SGHTA, CDR2 FQGNSA. Trimming shortened V by 2 bases and J by 5 bases, and 12 bases separated the two germline ends. The CDR3: CASSLLQDGTEAFF. Here the CDR3 DNA reads TGTGCCAGCAGCTTACTCCAGGATGGTACTGAAGCTTTCTTT.